The present T cell receptor beta chain was sequenced within a study of cytomegalovirus exposure and HLA in healthy donors. Study at large: Counted in an early data release were roughly 81 million unique TCRs from HLA-typed donors.

Both 60 Vbeta primers and 13 Jbeta primers went into the PCR. Repertoires were generated with immunoSEQ multiplex PCR, while TCRdb's copy carries only in-frame clones and drops some. The data contain 130,000 or so clones, more than 75% of them singletons. Overall study findings and caveats: Analysis was carried out at a later point, and it linked a missense DCLRE1C variant to TCR beta V- and J-gene trimming. Highest at DRB1 and lowest at HLA-C, TCR association rates differed among HLA loci in a later analysis.

To note about this clone: The target antigen is unknown. Different DNA sequences within this sample yield the same CDR3.

Germline lookup yields CDR1 LGHNT and CDR2 FRNRAP. Trimming cost V 0 bases and J 2 bases, with 10 bases left between them. This CDR3 comprises 15 residues. The rearrangement joins TRBV12-5 to TRBJ2-5, with a tentative D call TRBD1 (6 bases). Source material: PBMCs. This clonotype was obtained from a man aged 18-30 years in good health and CMV-seropositive. CDR3 nucleotide sequence: TGTGCTAGTGGTTTGGTACTCGGACAGCAAGAGACCCAGTACTTC. It codes for CASGLVLGQQETQYF.